This T cell receptor beta chain comes out of a study of blood T cell repertoires in COVID-19. Some clones are missing from TCRdb's copy, which holds only in-frame ones; the method was immunoSEQ multiplex PCR. The sample lists fewer than 350,000 clones; around 85% were seen once. CDR3 size: 12 residues. The V gene lost 7 bases and the J gene lost 7 bases, with 13 bases spanning the gap. The germline V gene has CDR1 MDHEN and CDR2 SYDVKM. The cohort comprised adults aged 18 to 89 years residing in 20 to 25 US areas. Assignment of participants to cohorts was predicated upon participant-reported clinical history.

This TCR was sampled from a woman between 50 and 59 years old who had recovered from COVID-19. The gene calls are TRBV28 and TRBJ1-2; the D is unclear. Specimen: PBMCs or T cells enriched from blood (not recorded which). The CDR3 sequence is CASTPGLGGYTF. CDR3 nucleotides: TGTGCCAGCACCCCCGGGTTAGGTGGCTACACCTTC.